The clone carrying this T cell receptor beta chain appeared many times. This specimen comes from a study of T cells of healthy individuals. TCRdb analysed the 5' RACE reads with MiXCR anew, one entry per CDR3 protein. This repertoire shows roughly 76,000 distinct CDR3 sequences, approximately 5.4% found once; its top ten account for around 7.6%. The TCR comes from a female donor in good health.

The DNA of the CDR3 is TGTGCCAGCACCAATCTTGGACAGGGGGCGGTCTACGAGCAGTACTTC. Protein sequence: CASTNLGQGAVYEQYF. V usage is TRBV27 and J usage is TRBJ2-7; 11 nucleotides agree with TRBD1. J gave up 3 bases and V 7 bases, and 11 bases lay outside the gene matches. The CDR3 covers 16 residues. Germline loops: CDR1 MNHEY, CDR2 SMNVEV (reference sequence).